A selection of T cell receptor beta chains follows, all from one sample in a study of CD8+CD57+ T cells in acquired aplastic anemia. TCRdb ran MiXCR on the reads and lists one entry per CDR3 protein. The sample records around 180,000 distinct CDR3 sequences, 55% to 80% being singletons. Sequencing used sorted CD4+, CD8+, or CD8+CD57+ T cells (not recorded which) from PBMCs. The receptors were gathered from a human donor in good health. Each CDR3 is given with its conserved first and last residue. The D gene is left open where the match is weak. Not all rows give a size; the values are once, few, many and, for expanded clones, a class.

v_gene	j_gene	len	abundance	d_gene	CDR3aa	CDR3nt
TRBV20-1	TRBJ2-7	12	-	-	CSASRVLGQPYF	TGCAGTGCTAGTCGTGTGCTTGGACAGCCGTACTTC
TRBV20-1	TRBJ2-7	18	many	TRBD2	CSAGTSGGIYGVSYEQYF	TGCAGTGCTGGGACTAGCGGGGGGATATATGGGGTATCCTACGAGCAGTACTTC
TRBV5-1	TRBJ2-5	13	-	-	CASSVRGTETQYF	TGCGCCAGCAGCGTCCGGGGGACAGAGACCCAGTACTTC
TRBV7-9	TRBJ1-6	15	once	-	CASSLSDSYNSPLHF	TGTGCCAGCAGCTTATCCGACAGCTATAATTCACCCCTCCACTTT
TRBV6-6	TRBJ1-2	14	many	-	CASSDRTRTEGYTF	TGTGCCAGCAGTGATCGGACACGTACAGAGGGCTACACCTTC
TRBV11-3	TRBJ2-5	14	-	-	CASSGSLEQETQYF	TGTGCCAGCAGCGGTAGCCTAGAACAAGAGACCCAGTACTTC
TRBV19	TRBJ2-7	13	few	TRBD1	CASSITGAYEQYF	TGTGCCAGTAGTATCACAGGGGCCTACGAGCAGTACTTC
TRBV9	TRBJ1-3	14	many	TRBD1	CASRGQGFGNTIYF	TGTGCCAGCAGGGGACAGGGGTTTGGAAACACCATATATTTT
TRBV7-2	TRBJ1-6	12	few	-	CASSSQGSPLHF	TGTGCCAGCAGCTCACAGGGCTCACCCCTCCACTTT
TRBV9	TRBJ1-5	15	many	-	CASSVEGTLYQPQHF	TGTGCCAGCAGCGTAGAGGGGACACTATATCAGCCCCAGCATTTT
TRBV6-2/TRBV6-3	TRBJ2-7	11	once	-	CASSSGYGQYF	TGTGCCAGCAGTTCTGGGTACGGACAGTACTTC
TRBV5-6	TRBJ1-2	16	-	TRBD1	CASSSQRGQGTYGYTF	TGTGCCAGCAGCTCCCAACGGGGACAGGGCACCTATGGCTACACCTTC
TRBV7-8	TRBJ2-7	13	few	-	CASRAVGSYEQYF	TGTGCCAGCAGGGCTGTGGGTTCCTACGAGCAGTACTTC
TRBV5-6	TRBJ1-1	14	-	-	CASRPLHRPTEAFF	TGTGCCAGCAGACCCCTACACCGCCCCACTGAAGCTTTCTTT
TRBV29-1	TRBJ1-1	11	few	-	CSHRENTEAFF	TGCAGTCACAGGGAAAACACTGAAGCTTTCTTT
TRBV7-9	TRBJ2-3	15	many	TRBD1	CASSFRQGSADTQYF	TGTGCCAGCAGCTTCAGACAGGGATCAGCAGATACGCAGTATTTT
TRBV5-1	TRBJ1-6	13	few	-	CASSEASNSPLHF	TGCGCCAGCTCGGAGGCGTCGAATTCACCCCTCCACTTT
TRBV29-1	TRBJ2-1	13	-	-	CSVEGGACNEQLF	TGCAGCGTTGAGGGAGGCGCCTGCAATGAGCAGCTCTTC
TRBV5-1	TRBJ2-3	13	-	-	CASKGINTDTQYF	TGCGCCAGCAAGGGGATTAACACAGATACGCAGTATTTT
TRBV10-3	TRBJ2-7	14	-	-	CAISEANGAGEQYF	TGTGCCATCAGTGAGGCGAACGGAGCAGGGGAGCAGTACTTC
TRBV11-3	TRBJ2-7	15	-	TRBD1	CASSLGAGGSYEQYF	TGTGCCAGCAGCTTGGGGGCAGGGGGTTCCTACGAGCAGTACTTC
TRBV7-8	TRBJ2-1	14	-	-	CASSLVGGNNEQFF	TGTGCCAGCAGCTTAGTTGGGGGAAACAATGAGCAGTTCTTC
TRBV7-9	TRBJ2-3	14	-	-	CASSPGMVTDTQYF	TGTGCCAGCAGCCCTGGCATGGTGACAGATACGCAGTATTTT
TRBV11-3	TRBJ2-3	15	many	-	CASSLPGASSDTQYF	TGTGCCAGCAGCTTACCGGGAGCCTCCTCAGATACGCAGTATTTT
TRBV5-1	TRBJ2-7	14	-	-	CASSVGPSSNEQYF	TGCGCCAGCAGCGTCGGACCCAGCTCCAACGAGCAGTACTTC
TRBV20-1	TRBJ2-1	15	-	-	CSARGDKRPHNEQFF	TGCAGTGCTAGAGGCGACAAGAGGCCCCACAATGAGCAGTTCTTC
TRBV7-9	TRBJ1-2	16	-	-	CASSSMEQILNYGYTF	TGTGCCAGCAGCTCTATGGAGCAGATCCTCAACTATGGCTACACCTTC
TRBV25-1	TRBJ1-6	16	-	-	CASSGMSAGDNSPLHF	TGTGCCAGCAGTGGCATGTCCGCGGGCGATAATTCACCCCTCCACTTT
TRBV24-1	TRBJ2-1	13	-	-	CATSLAGSNEQFF	TGTGCCACCAGTTTGGCAGGGTCGAATGAGCAGTTCTTC
TRBV27	TRBJ2-1	13	-	TRBD2	CASSVGGPDEQFF	TGTGCCAGCAGTGTGGGAGGGCCCGATGAGCAGTTCTTC
TRBV19	TRBJ1-1	13	many	TRBD1	CASSVTTGAEAFF	TGTGCCAGTAGTGTAACTACAGGGGCTGAAGCTTTCTTT
TRBV2	TRBJ1-5	13	-	-	CASRGQFNQPQHF	TGTGCCAGCCGAGGACAGTTCAATCAGCCCCAGCATTTT
TRBV7-9	TRBJ2-7	16	-	TRBD1	CASSRLQGQDSYEQYF	TGTGCCAGCAGCCGCCTCCAAGGACAGGACTCCTACGAGCAGTACTTC
TRBV9	TRBJ1-5	15	-	-	CASSVGSTANQPQHF	TGTGCCAGCAGCGTAGGGTCGACAGCTAATCAGCCCCAGCATTTT
TRBV2	TRBJ1-3	15	-	-	CASSVTGPPGNTIYF	TGTGCCAGCAGTGTTACGGGGCCGCCCGGAAACACCATATATTTT
TRBV7-2	TRBJ2-1	16	-	TRBD2	CASSLSGTSGGNEQFF	TGTGCCAGCAGCTTATCCGGGACTAGCGGAGGAAATGAGCAGTTCTTC
TRBV27	TRBJ2-7	17	-	-	CASSLSDAGYKTGEQYF	TGTGCCAGCAGTTTGAGTGATGCGGGGTACAAAACGGGGGAGCAGTACTTC
TRBV20-1	TRBJ1-5	16	many	TRBD1	CSATLTGGARNQPQHF	TGCAGTGCTACGCTGACAGGGGGCGCCCGCAATCAGCCCCAGCATTTT
TRBV7-2	TRBJ2-1	15	-	TRBD2	CASSLGRGLAEEQFF	TGTGCCAGCAGCTTAGGGCGGGGACTAGCGGAGGAGCAGTTCTTC
TRBV20-1	TRBJ1-1	12	-	-	CSAVGVNTEAFF	TGCAGTGCTGTAGGGGTAAACACTGAAGCTTTCTTT
TRBV5-6	TRBJ1-1	13	-	-	CASSYRDPTEAFF	TGTGCCAGCAGCTATCGGGACCCCACTGAAGCTTTCTTT
TRBV12-3/TRBV12-4	TRBJ2-7	14	-	-	CASIRQDGSYEQYF	TGTGCCAGCATTAGACAGGATGGGTCCTACGAGCAGTACTTC
TRBV28	TRBJ2-7	12	many	-	CASSTGRSEQYF	TGTGCCAGCAGTACCGGACGGAGCGAGCAGTACTTC
TRBV24-1	TRBJ2-3	15	-	TRBD1	CATRGTGEFADTQYF	TGTGCCACCAGAGGAACAGGGGAATTTGCAGATACGCAGTATTTT
TRBV12-3/TRBV12-4	TRBJ1-2	14	-	TRBD1	CASSGIGTGDDYTF	TGTGCCAGCAGTGGTATCGGGACAGGGGATGACTACACCTTC
TRBV20-1	TRBJ2-5	10	-	-	CSALGETQYF	TGCAGTGCTCTGGGGGAGACCCAGTACTTC
TRBV5-1	TRBJ2-2	13	-	-	CASSLESYGELFF	TGCGCCAGCAGCCTCGAAAGCTACGGGGAGCTGTTTTTT
TRBV7-2	TRBJ1-1	13	-	-	CASRGGMNTEAFF	TGTGCCAGCAGAGGGGGAATGAACACTGAAGCTTTCTTT
TRBV9	TRBJ1-6	16	many	-	CASSADRSSYNSPLHF	TGTGCCAGCAGCGCCGACAGGAGCTCCTATAATTCACCCCTCCACTTT
TRBV25-1	TRBJ2-3	18	few	-	CASSVRVPHVLPTDTQYF	TGTGCCAGCAGTGTACGAGTCCCCCACGTCCTCCCCACAGATACGCAGTATTTT